A single sample gave rise to the 7 T cell receptor beta chains below, sequenced in a study of T cell repertoires in ileal Crohn's disease (dated by TCRdb to between 2018 and 2021). The receptor library was made with the immunoSEQ multiplex PCR assay. The source is immuneACCESS, and TCRdb retained only in-frame sequences with V and J called. Part of the clones is not carried over; for the studies checked, unresolved V genes explain less than half of this, and the remainder is unexplained. The sample table records over 4,500 clones; around nine tenths of these occur just once. 4.5% to 6% of the sample rests with the top ten. Sequenced: ileal tissue. The receptors shown here come from an adult with Crohn's disease.

The J gene is TRBJ2-5, the V gene TRBV4-1; 9 bases are shared with TRBD2. CDR3 length equals 16 residues. V was pared by 0 bases and J by 3 bases, with 5 bases of the junction left unmatched. Germline V gene lookup returns CDR1 MGHRA and CDR2 YSYEKL. The CDR3 DNA is TGCGCCAGCAGCCAAGATCGAGGCGGGGGGGAAGAGACCCAGTACTTC. As protein: CASSQDRGGGEETQYF.

The chain couples TRBV7-8 to TRBJ1-6, with 8 positions matching TRBD1. The CDR3 is made up of 15 amino acids. V was clipped by 3 bases and J by 7 bases; unmatched bases: 5. Germline CDR1 reads SGHVS; CDR2 reads FQNEAQ. The CDR3 DNA reads TGTGCCAGCAGCTTTCAGGGGGCCACGAATTCACCCCTCCACTTT. Translation gives CASSFQGATNSPLHF.

The chain uses TRBV14 and TRBJ2-5, with 9 bases that match TRBD1. This CDR3 has 16 residues. The germline CDR1 and CDR2 sequences are SGHDN and FVKESK. V lost 2 bases to trimming and J lost 5 bases; unmatched junction nucleotides: 9. The CDR3 protein is CASSQYPGQGEETQYF. The DNA of the CDR3 is TGTGCCAGCAGCCAATACCCGGGACAGGGTGAGGAGACCCAGTACTTC.

The CDR3 protein is CASSSPGSEQFF. CDR3 bases: TGTGCCAGCAGCTCTCCTGGGAGTGAGCAGTTCTTC. The rearrangement uses TRBV6-5 and TRBJ2-1; D may be TRBD2 (5 bases). This CDR3 is 12 amino acids long. The germline V gene has CDR1 MNHEY and CDR2 SVGAGI. Trimming left V 6 bases short and J 9 bases short, with 12 bases between.

This chain links TRBV5-6 with TRBJ1-1; TRBD1 aligns across 7 bases. This CDR3 spans 14 amino acids. In germline, CDR1 is SGHDT, CDR2 YYEEEE. Trimming cost V 1 base and J 5 bases; bases outside gene matches: 5. CDR3 in DNA: TGTGCCAGCAGCTTGAACAGGGGAAGGACTGAAGCTTTCTTT. This codes for CASSLNRGRTEAFF.

The J gene is TRBJ2-1, the V gene TRBV7-2; 12 bases are shared with TRBD2. The CDR3 consists of 16 residues. Trimming took 4 bases from V and 16 from J; bases not matched to a gene: 17. Germline CDR1 and CDR2: SGHTA and FQGNSA. The CDR3 reads CASSSTPALAGGTSFF. The CDR3 coding sequence is TGTGCCAGCAGCTCAACCCCGGCGCTAGCGGGGGGGACGAGTTTCTTC.

This clone was seen a handful of times. The V call is TRBV6-5, the J call TRBJ1-1, with TRBD1 matching over 7 bases. The CDR3 extends over 13 amino acids. V was clipped by 2 bases and J by 6 bases; unmatched bases: 3. Per the germline V gene, CDR1 is MNHEY and CDR2 is SVGAGI. The CDR3 protein is CASSYIRGAEAFF. As DNA, the CDR3 is TGTGCCAGCAGTTACATCAGGGGGGCTGAAGCTTTCTTT.